Below, 28 T cell receptor beta chains from the same sample are listed, as sequenced in a study of cytomegalovirus exposure and HLA in healthy donors. The PCR was carried out with 60 Vbeta primers and 13 Jbeta primers. The data were produced by immunoSEQ multiplex PCR, yet TCRdb's version contains in-frame clones alone and is incomplete. The table has about 190,000 clones, 65% to 80% seen once; the top ten hold over 4%. Sequencing used PBMCs. These receptors came from a man between 25 and 39 years old in good health and CMV-seropositive.

This clone was seen more than once but under ten times. This chain links TRBV2 with TRBJ2-7; the D gene is possibly TRBD2 (6 bases). Trimming pared 4 bases from V and 5 bases from J, leaving 9 bases between. In germline, CDR1 is SNHLY, CDR2 FYNNEI. The CDR3 has 12 residues. The CDR3 reads CASSVTGDEQYF. In DNA, the CDR3 is TGTGCCAGCAGTGTAACGGGGGACGAGCAGTACTTC. Filled out from reference TRBV2 and TRBJ2-7, the complete variable domain reads EPEVTQTPSHQVTQMGQEVILRCVPISNHLYFYWYRQILGQKVEFLVSFYNNEISEKSEIFDDQFSVERPDGSNFTLKIRSTKLEDSAMYFCASSVTGDEQYFGPGTRLTVT.

The chain links TRBV5-1 to TRBJ1-1; no definite D call. V lost 1 base to trimming and J lost 0 bases, with 7 bases between them. The CDR3 length is 14 residues. CDR1 and CDR2 (germline): SGHRS, YFSETQ. The DNA of the CDR3 is TGCGCCAGCAGCTTGAACAGCATGAACACTGAAGCTTTCTTT. This encodes CASSLNSMNTEAFF.

The table lists this clone with a count of one. The chain joins TRBV30 to TRBJ2-7; D is undetermined. CDR1 is GTSNPN, CDR2 SVGIG, per germline (reference sequence). The CDR3 is made up of 12 amino acids. Trimming removed 4 bases from V and 5 bases from J, with 12 bases in between. The CDR3 protein is CAWIVASHEQYF. CDR3 DNA sequence: TGTGCCTGGATCGTGGCCTCACACGAGCAGTACTTC. Based on the CDR3 plus reference TRBV30 and TRBJ2-7, the full variable domain is SQTIHQWPATLVQPVGSPLSLECTVEGTSNPNLYWYRQAAGRGLQLLFYSVGIGQISSEVPQNLSASRPQDRQFILSSKKLLLSDSGFYLCAWIVASHEQYFGPGTRLTVT.

With respect to this clone: At one end the junction does not follow the germline gene, possibly because of a read error. V and J are TRBV2 and TRBJ1-5, with 7 bases that match TRBD1. This CDR3 has 15 residues. Germline V CDR1 and CDR2: SNHLY, FYNNEI. DNA of the CDR3: TGTGCCAGCAGGGAAGACAGGGCTAGCAATCAGCCCCAGCATTTT. Translating gives CASREDRASNQPQHF.

This chain uses TRBV6-1 with TRBJ2-7; D ambiguous. V lost 2 bases and J lost 3, with 14 bases in between. Germline V CDR1 and CDR2: MNHNS, SASEGT. The CDR3 sequence is 15 residues long. CDR3 bases: TGTGCCAGCAGTGAAAACCCGTCGGTGAGCTACGAGCAGTACTTC. Translating gives CASSENPSVSYEQYF.

In nucleotides, the CDR3 is TGTGCCAGCAGTTACTCAGAGAATCAGCCCCAGCATTTT. This translates into CASSYSENQPQHF. The genes are TRBV6-5 and TRBJ1-5; the D is unclear. The germline gives CDR1 MNHEY, CDR2 SVGAGI. With 0 bases removed from V and 4 bases from J, the gap between germline ends came to 4 bases. This CDR3 spans 13 amino acids.

This chain connects TRBV5-6 to TRBJ2-2, with 7 bases identical to TRBD2. The length of the CDR3 is 16 residues. Germline trimming cut 0 bases from V and 1 base from J; bases unmatched to any gene: 3. Germline assignment: CDR1 SGHDT and CDR2 YYEEEE. CDR3 bases: TGTGCCAGCAGCTTGGGCCTAGCGGAGAACACCGGGGAGCTGTTTTTT. Protein: CASSLGLAENTGELFF.

This clone was observed a handful of times. The genes are TRBV4-1 and TRBJ2-7; 7 bases are shared with TRBD1. The ends lost 4 bases at V and 3 bases at J; junction bases unmatched: 9. CDR1 is MGHRA and CDR2 is YSYEKL in the germline V gene. The CDR3 runs 15 residues. The CDR3: CASSLYGTANYEQYF. In nucleotides, the CDR3 is TGCGCCAGCAGCCTCTATGGGACAGCGAACTACGAGCAGTACTTC.

This clone was detected only once. V usage is TRBV7-6 and J usage is TRBJ2-1; 7 bases line up with TRBD1. Germline trimming cut 5 bases from V and 6 bases from J; bases unmatched to any gene: 4. CDR3 length: 13 residues. Germline lookup yields CDR1 SGHVS and CDR2 FNYEAQ. Here the CDR3 reads CASSPDRVNEQFF. The CDR3 DNA sequence: TGTGCCAGCAGCCCCGACAGGGTCAATGAGCAGTTCTTC. The whole variable domain, filled in from reference TRBV7-6 and TRBJ2-1, reads GAGVSQSPRYKVTKRGQDVALRCDPISGHVSLYWYRQALGQGPEFLTYFNYEAQQDKSGLPNDRFSAERPEGSISTLTIQRTEQRDSAMYRCASSPDRVNEQFFGPGTRLTVL.

This chain uses TRBV7-9 with TRBJ2-1, with TRBD2 matching over 8 bases. The CDR3 sequence is 16 residues long. CDR1 and CDR2 from the germline V gene are SEHNR and FQNEAQ (reference sequence). V trimming: 5 bases; J trimming: 6 bases; junction bases outside the gene matches: 12. Here the CDR3 reads CASSPHAGGAINEQFF. In DNA form, the CDR3 reads TGTGCCAGCAGCCCCCACGCCGGGGGGGCGATCAATGAGCAGTTCTTC. The full variable domain, its missing parts supplied by reference TRBV7-9 and TRBJ2-1, is DTGVSQNPRHKITKRGQNVTFRCDPISEHNRLYWYRQTLGQGPEFLTYFQNEAQLEKSRLLSDRFSAERPKGSFSTLEIQRTEQGDSAMYLCASSPHAGGAINEQFFGPGTRLTVL.

The chain couples TRBV5-1 to TRBJ2-7; D is undetermined. CDR3 size: 16 residues. V shed 0 bases and J shed 0 bases, with 13 bases lying between them. Germline V gene sequence: CDR1 SGHRS, CDR2 YFSETQ. Here the CDR3 DNA reads TGCGCCAGCAGCTTGGCACAGTCTCTGAGCTCCTACGAGCAGTACTTC. It is translated as CASSLAQSLSSYEQYF.

About this clone: The sample carries other DNA sequences with the same CDR3. The chain employs TRBV30 and TRBJ1-3; D gene ambiguous. The V gene lost 1 base and the J gene lost 0 bases, with 4 bases spanning the gap. This CDR3 has 13 amino acids. Germline CDR1 reads GTSNPN; CDR2 reads SVGIG (reference sequence). The CDR3 here is CAWSGGSGNTIYF. Here the CDR3 DNA reads TGTGCCTGGAGTGGAGGCTCTGGAAACACCATATATTTT.

V usage is TRBV19 and J usage is TRBJ2-5, with a tentative D call TRBD2 (6 bases). The ends were cut back, 2 bases at V and 2 bases at J, with 12 bases in the middle. The CDR3 runs 15 residues. CDR1 and CDR2 (germline): LNHDA, SQIVND (reference sequence). The CDR3 sequence: CASSIRFGGQETQYF. The CDR3 DNA sequence: TGTGCCAGTAGTATAAGGTTTGGGGGGCAAGAGACCCAGTACTTC.

The chain combines TRBV7-2 with TRBJ2-7, with unresolved D. This CDR3 spans 13 amino acids. Germline CDR1 reads SGHTA; CDR2 reads FQGNSA. With 0 bases removed from V and 5 bases from J, the gap between germline ends came to 8 bases. CDR3 bases: TGTGCCAGCAGCTTAGCACAGAGCCACGAGCAGTACTTC. This translates into CASSLAQSHEQYF.

The CDR3, as DNA: TGTGCCAGCAGCTTAGGTCACAGGGTAAACGAGCAGTACTTC. It yields the protein CASSLGHRVNEQYF. The V and J genes are TRBV7-2 and TRBJ2-7, with D perhaps matching TRBD1 (6 bases). Deletions cut 1 base from V and 5 bases from J, with 12 bases between. The germline gives CDR1 SGHTA, CDR2 FQGNSA. The CDR3 runs 14 residues.

The chain links TRBV19 to TRBJ1-3; D gene ambiguous. Germline V gene lookup returns CDR1 LNHDA and CDR2 SQIVND (reference sequence). V gave up 3 bases and J gave up 0 bases, with 9 bases separating them. CDR3 length: 15 residues. CDR3 DNA: TGTGCCAGTAGTATCCAGGCCTACTCTGGAAACACCATATATTTT. It is translated as CASSIQAYSGNTIYF.

The chain combines TRBV21-1 with TRBJ1-5; TRBD1 was called by the table and not checked on the DNA. TRBV21-1 is a known pseudogene. CDR3 size: 14 residues. CDR3 sequence reads: CASSRGQPLRPQHF. DNA for the CDR3: TGTGCCAGCAGCCGGGGACAGCCGTTGAGGCCCCAGCATTTT.

The chain joins TRBV7-9 to TRBJ1-1, with D possibly being TRBD1 (6 bases). V was cut by 2 bases and J by 1 base, with 11 bases left in between. The CDR3 covers 15 residues. CDR1 SEHNR and CDR2 FQNEAQ come from the germline V gene (reference sequence). CDR3 sequence (DNA): TGTGCCAGCAGCTTAAAACAGGGTTGGAACACTGAAGCTTTCTTT. Translation gives CASSLKQGWNTEAFF.

A note on this clone: Relative to the germline gene, one junction end is altered; a read error may explain this. V is TRBV6-5 and J is TRBJ1-4; 7 bases align to TRBD1. Germline assignment: CDR1 MNHEY and CDR2 SVGAGI. The CDR3 spans 12 residues. The CDR3 DNA reads as TGTGCCAGCAGTCCTAGACCGGGACAGACTTTCTTC. Translating it yields CASSPRPGQTFF.

This clone was found once. The V gene is TRBV7-2, the J gene TRBJ2-1; no clear D. Trimming left V 3 bases short and J 5 bases short, with 8 bases between. Germline-derived CDR1 and CDR2 are SGHTA and FQGNSA. This CDR3 contains 13 residues. CDR3 coding DNA: TGTGCCAGCAGCTTTTCCTTTAACAATGAGCAGTTCTTC. Protein: CASSFSFNNEQFF.

This clone was found a few times. J is TRBJ2-1 and V is TRBV12-5; 7 nucleotides match TRBD1. This CDR3 spans 16 amino acids. V trimming: 1 base; J trimming: 7 bases; junction bases outside the gene matches: 10. Germline CDR1 reads LGHNT; CDR2 reads FRNRAP. CDR3 protein: CASGLGRQGMGNEQFF. The CDR3 DNA reads as TGTGCTAGTGGTTTGGGGCGACAGGGTATGGGGAATGAGCAGTTCTTC.

The chain combines TRBV2 with TRBJ2-5; D is possibly TRBD1 (6 bases). CDR3 size: 15 residues. Germline CDR1 reads SNHLY; CDR2 reads FYNNEI. The germline V and J ends were trimmed by 4 bases and 2 bases, with 14 bases remaining between them. As DNA, the CDR3 is TGTGCCAGCAGTGGGGGGACAAACCAACAAGAGACCCAGTACTTC. It translates to CASSGGTNQQETQYF.

This chain uses TRBV5-1 with TRBJ1-6; no definite D call. The CDR3 length is 16 residues. V dropped 2 bases and J dropped 8 bases, with 17 bases sitting between them. Germline CDR1 and CDR2: SGHRS and YFSETQ. The CDR3 spells CASSFGSLGSHSPLHF. DNA of the CDR3: TGCGCCAGCAGCTTCGGGTCATTGGGTTCGCATTCACCCCTCCACTTT.

The CDR3 region is CASSPQGARGNTIYF. The DNA of the CDR3 is TGTGCCAGCTCACCGCAGGGGGCGAGGGGAAACACCATATATTTT. The chain joins TRBV18 to TRBJ1-3; the match to TRBD1 covers 8 bases. Germline loops: CDR1 KGHSH, CDR2 LQKENI. CDR3 length: 15 amino acids. V dropped 3 bases and J dropped 4; count of bases not matched to a gene: 5.

The CDR3 loop is CASWGEGNYGYTF. The CDR3 bases are TGTGCCAGCTGGGGGGAGGGGAACTATGGCTACACCTTC. The rearrangement links TRBV27 to TRBJ1-2, with D possibly being TRBD1 (5 bases). The CDR3 spans 13 residues. Trimming removed 8 bases from V and 2 bases from J, with 12 bases in between. The germline V gene encodes CDR1 MNHEY and CDR2 SMNVEV (reference sequence).

V and J are TRBV7-2 and TRBJ2-2; 10 bases agree with TRBD2. This CDR3 region has 17 residues. V trimming: 4 bases; J trimming: 1 base; junction bases outside the gene matches: 6. Germline CDR1 reads SGHTA; CDR2 reads FQGNSA. The CDR3 bases are TGTGCCAGCAGCTCTACTAGCGGGGTCCAGAACACCGGGGAGCTGTTTTTT. This codes for CASSSTSGVQNTGELFF. The full variable domain, its missing parts supplied by reference TRBV7-2 and TRBJ2-2, is GAGVSQSPSNKVTEKGKDVELRCDPISGHTALYWYRQSLGQGLEFLIYFQGNSAPDKSGLPSDRFSAERTGGSVSTLTIQRTQQEDSAVYLCASSSTSGVQNTGELFFGEGSRLTVL.

J is TRBJ2-7 and V is TRBV2; possible D gene TRBD2, 6 bases. This CDR3 comprises 13 residues. Trimming left V 6 bases short and J 4 bases short, with 13 bases between. CDR1 SNHLY and CDR2 FYNNEI come from the germline V gene. CDR3 residues: CASSQVGGYEQYF. DNA of the CDR3: TGTGCCAGCAGCCAGGTCGGGGGTTACGAGCAGTACTTC.

The chain combines TRBV7-6 with TRBJ2-5, with TRBD2 matching over 8 bases. The V gene's germline CDR1 is SGHVS and CDR2 FNYEAQ. The V and J ends lost 5 bases and 3 bases, in that order; junction bases with no gene match: 5. The CDR3 runs to 14 residues. The CDR3 loop is CASSPGRGEETQYF. CDR3 sequence (DNA): TGTGCCAGCAGCCCCGGGAGGGGCGAAGAGACCCAGTACTTC.